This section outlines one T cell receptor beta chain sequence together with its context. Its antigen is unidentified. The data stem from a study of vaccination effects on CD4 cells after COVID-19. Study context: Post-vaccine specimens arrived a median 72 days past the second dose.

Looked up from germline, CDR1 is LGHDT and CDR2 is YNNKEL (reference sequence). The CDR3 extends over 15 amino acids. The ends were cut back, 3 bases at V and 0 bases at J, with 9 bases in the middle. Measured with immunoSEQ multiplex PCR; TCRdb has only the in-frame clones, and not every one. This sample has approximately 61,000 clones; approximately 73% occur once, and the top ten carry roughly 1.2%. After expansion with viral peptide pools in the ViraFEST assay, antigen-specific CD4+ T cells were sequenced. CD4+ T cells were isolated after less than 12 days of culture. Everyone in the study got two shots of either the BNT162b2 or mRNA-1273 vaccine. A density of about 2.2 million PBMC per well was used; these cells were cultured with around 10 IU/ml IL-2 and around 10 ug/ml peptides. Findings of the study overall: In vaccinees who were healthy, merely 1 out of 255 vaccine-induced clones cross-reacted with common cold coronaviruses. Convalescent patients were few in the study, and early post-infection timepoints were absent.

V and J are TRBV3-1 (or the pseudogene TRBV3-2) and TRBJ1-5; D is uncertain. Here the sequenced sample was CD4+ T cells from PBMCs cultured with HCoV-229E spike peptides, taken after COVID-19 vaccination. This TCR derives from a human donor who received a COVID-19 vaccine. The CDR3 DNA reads TGTGCCAGCAGCCAGGGCGGACTTAGCAATCAGCCCCAGCATTTT. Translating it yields CASSQGGLSNQPQHF.